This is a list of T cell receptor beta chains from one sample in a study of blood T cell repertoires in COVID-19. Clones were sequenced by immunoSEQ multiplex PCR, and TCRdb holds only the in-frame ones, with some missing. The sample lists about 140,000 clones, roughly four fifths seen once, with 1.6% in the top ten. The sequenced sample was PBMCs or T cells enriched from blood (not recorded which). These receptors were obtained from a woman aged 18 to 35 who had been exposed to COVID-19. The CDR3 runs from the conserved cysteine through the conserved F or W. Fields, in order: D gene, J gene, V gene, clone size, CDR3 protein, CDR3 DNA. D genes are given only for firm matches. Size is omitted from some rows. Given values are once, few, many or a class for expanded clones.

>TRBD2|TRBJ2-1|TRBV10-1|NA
CASSESLAGGGNEQFF
TGCGCCAGCAGTGAGTCTCTAGCGGGAGGAGGAAATGAGCAGTTCTTC
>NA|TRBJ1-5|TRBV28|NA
CASSREYNQPQHF
TGTGCCAGCAGTCGCGAGTACAATCAGCCCCAGCATTTT
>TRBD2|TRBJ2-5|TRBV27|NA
CASRISGSGTQYF
TGTGCCAGCAGGATTAGCGGGAGCGGGACCCAGTACTTC
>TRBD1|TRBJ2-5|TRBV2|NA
CASSGDRGQPRETQYF
TGTGCCAGCAGTGGCGACAGGGGCCAGCCCCGAGAGACCCAGTACTTC
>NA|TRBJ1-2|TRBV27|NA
CASSLSRRGAPGDGYTF
TGTGCCAGCAGTTTATCGAGGCGGGGGGCGCCGGGAGATGGCTACACCTTC
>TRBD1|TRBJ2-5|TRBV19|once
CASSMGQVSRETQYF
TGTGCCAGTAGTATGGGACAGGTGTCGCGAGAGACCCAGTACTTC
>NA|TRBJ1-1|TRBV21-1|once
CASSKGQGAFF
TGTGCCAGCAGCAAAGGACAGGGAGCTTTCTTT
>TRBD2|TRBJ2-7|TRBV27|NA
CASSLAGGPAYEQYF
TGTGCCAGCAGTCTAGCGGGAGGGCCGGCCTACGAGCAGTACTTC
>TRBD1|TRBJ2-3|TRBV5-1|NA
CASSSADRADTQYF
TGCGCCAGCAGCTCCGCAGACAGGGCAGATACGCAGTATTTT
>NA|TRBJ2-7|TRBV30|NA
CAWRTGTYEQYF
TGTGCCTGGAGAACAGGGACCTACGAGCAGTACTTC
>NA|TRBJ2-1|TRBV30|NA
CAWRVTGESYNEQFF
TGTGCCTGGAGAGTTACAGGAGAATCCTACAATGAGCAGTTCTTC
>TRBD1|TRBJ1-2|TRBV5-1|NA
CASSLAAGTEYGYTF
TGCGCCAGCAGCTTGGCCGCCGGGACAGAATATGGCTACACCTTC
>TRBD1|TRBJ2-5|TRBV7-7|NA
CASSSDRGNQETQYF
TGTGCCAGCAGCTCGGACAGGGGAAATCAAGAGACCCAGTACTTC
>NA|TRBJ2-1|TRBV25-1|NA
CASSVGGYYNEQFF
TGTGCCAGCAGTGTTGGGGGCTACTACAATGAGCAGTTCTTC
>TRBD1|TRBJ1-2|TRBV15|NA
CATSSIPGGQGYGYTF
TGTGCCACCAGCAGTATACCGGGGGGACAGGGTTATGGCTACACCTTC
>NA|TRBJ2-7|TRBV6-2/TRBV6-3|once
CASSPLLGRSSYEQYF
TGTGCCAGCAGTCCGCTCCTGGGGAGGAGCTCCTACGAGCAGTACTTC
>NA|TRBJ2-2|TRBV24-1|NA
CATSDPGVATGELFF
TGTGCCACCAGTGACCCGGGAGTAGCCACCGGGGAGCTGTTTTTT
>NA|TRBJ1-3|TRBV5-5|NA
CASSGHSGNTIYF
TGTGCCAGCAGCGGACACTCTGGAAACACCATATATTTT
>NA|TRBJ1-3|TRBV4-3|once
CASSQDTDSGNTIYF
TGCGCCAGCAGCCAGGACACAGACTCTGGAAACACCATATATTTT
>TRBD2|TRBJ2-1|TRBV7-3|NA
CASSVRPLLAGVGNEQFF
TGTGCCAGCAGCGTACGACCTTTACTAGCGGGAGTGGGAAATGAGCAGTTCTTC
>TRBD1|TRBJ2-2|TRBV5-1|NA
CASSLGPDRGGTGELFF
TGCGCCAGCAGCTTGGGTCCCGACAGGGGCGGCACCGGGGAGCTGTTTTTT
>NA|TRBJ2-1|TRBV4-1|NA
CASSRSGVEQFF
TGCGCCAGCAGCCGATCAGGGGTAGAGCAGTTCTTC
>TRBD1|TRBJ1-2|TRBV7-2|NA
CASSPKGFPDRGNYGYTF
TGTGCCAGCAGCCCAAAGGGATTCCCGGACAGGGGGAACTATGGCTACACCTTC
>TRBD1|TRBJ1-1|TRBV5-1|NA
CASSQPLRGRAEAFF
TGCGCCAGCAGCCAGCCTCTCAGGGGGCGGGCTGAAGCTTTCTTT
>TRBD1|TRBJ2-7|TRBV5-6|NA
CASSSRDRVSEQYF
TGTGCCAGCAGTAGCAGGGACAGGGTGAGTGAGCAGTACTTC
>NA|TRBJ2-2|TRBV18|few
CASSPATGTGELFF
TGTGCCAGCTCACCAGCGACAGGCACCGGGGAGCTGTTTTTT
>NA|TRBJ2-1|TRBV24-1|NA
CATSDYRGNEQFF
TGTGCCACCAGTGATTATCGAGGGAATGAGCAGTTCTTC
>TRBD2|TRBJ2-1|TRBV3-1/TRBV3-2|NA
CASSQRGTSGFYNEQFF
TGTGCCAGCAGCCAAAGAGGGACTAGCGGATTTTACAATGAGCAGTTCTTC
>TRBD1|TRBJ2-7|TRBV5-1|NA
CASSLDDRGQAEQYF
TGCGCCAGCAGCTTGGATGACAGGGGGCAGGCCGAGCAGTACTTC
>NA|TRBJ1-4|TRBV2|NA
CASKTVTNEKLFF
TGTGCCAGCAAGACAGTAACTAATGAAAAACTGTTTTTT
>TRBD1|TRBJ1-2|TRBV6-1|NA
CASSAPGQSKFLNYGYTF
TGTGCCAGCAGTGCGCCGGGACAGTCAAAATTTTTAAACTATGGCTACACCTTC
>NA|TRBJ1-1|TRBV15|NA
CATSRDPGHRNTEAFF
TGTGCCACCAGCAGAGATCCTGGTCATAGGAACACTGAAGCTTTCTTT
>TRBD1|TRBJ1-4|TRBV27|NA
CASSPTFNRGPAEKLFF
TGTGCCAGCAGTCCCACCTTCAACAGGGGGCCGGCTGAAAAACTGTTTTTT
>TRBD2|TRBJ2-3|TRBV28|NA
CASTPGLARTDTQYF
TGTGCCAGCACCCCCGGACTAGCGCGCACAGATACGCAGTATTTT
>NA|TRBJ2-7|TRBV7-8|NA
CASSSTGIGEQYF
TGTGCCAGCAGCTCGACAGGAATAGGCGAGCAGTACTTC
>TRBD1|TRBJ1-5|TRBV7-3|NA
CASSPTPIPGQGARGPQHF
TGTGCCAGCAGCCCAACTCCTATTCCGGGACAGGGGGCTCGGGGTCCCCAGCATTTT
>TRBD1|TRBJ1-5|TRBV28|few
CASSLLRQGVRPQHF
TGTGCCAGCAGTTTATTGCGACAGGGCGTTCGGCCCCAGCATTTT
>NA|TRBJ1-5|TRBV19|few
CASSGTAHQPQHF
TGTGCCAGTAGTGGCACAGCCCATCAGCCCCAGCATTTT
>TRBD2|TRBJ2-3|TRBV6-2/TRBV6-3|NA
CASSYLAGTSTDTQYF
TGTGCCAGCAGTTACCTAGCGGGCACTAGCACAGATACGCAGTATTTT
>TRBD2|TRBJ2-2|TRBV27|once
CASSLSGLAETLTGELFF
TGTGCCAGCAGTTTATCCGGACTAGCGGAGACCCTCACCGGGGAGCTGTTTTTT
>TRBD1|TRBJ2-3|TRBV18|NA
CASSPGTGRRRDTQYF
TGTGCCAGCTCCCCCGGGACAGGGCGAAGGAGAGATACGCAGTATTTT
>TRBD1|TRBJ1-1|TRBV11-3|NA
CASSKPGQGATEAFF
TGTGCCAGCAGCAAACCCGGACAGGGGGCCACTGAAGCTTTCTTT
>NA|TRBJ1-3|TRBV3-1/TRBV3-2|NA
CASSPRAAGNTIYF
TGTGCCAGCAGCCCCAGGGCCGCGGGAAACACCATATATTTT
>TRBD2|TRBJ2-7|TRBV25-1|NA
CASSDHGAGGNEQYF
TGTGCCAGCAGTGACCACGGAGCGGGAGGGAACGAGCAGTACTTC
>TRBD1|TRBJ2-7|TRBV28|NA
CASSSPTGISYEQYF
TGTGCCAGCAGTTCACCGACAGGGATCTCCTACGAGCAGTACTTC
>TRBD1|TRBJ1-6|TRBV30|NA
CAWRYGTGVSPLHF
TGTGCCTGGAGGTACGGGACAGGCGTTTCCCCCCTCCACTTT
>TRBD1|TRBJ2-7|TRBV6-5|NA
CASSPRGRLDEQYF
TGTGCCAGCAGCCCCAGGGGGCGTCTGGACGAGCAGTACTTC
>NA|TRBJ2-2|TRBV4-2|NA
CASSQTDFRESTGELFF
TGTGCCAGCAGCCAGACCGACTTCCGGGAGTCGACCGGGGAGCTGTTTTTT
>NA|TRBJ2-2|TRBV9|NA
CASSADPGMTTGELFF
TGTGCCAGCAGCGCCGACCCAGGGATGACCACCGGGGAGCTGTTTTTT
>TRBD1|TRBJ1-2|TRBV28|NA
CASSTGGYGYTF
TGTGCCAGCAGTACAGGGGGCTATGGCTACACCTTC
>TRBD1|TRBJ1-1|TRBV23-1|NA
CASTLGTGVQVSLPPEAFF
TGCGCCAGCACCCTGGGGACAGGGGTCCAGGTATCTCTGCCGCCTGAAGCTTTCTTT
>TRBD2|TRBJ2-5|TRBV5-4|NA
CASSQGLVGETQYF
TGTGCCAGCAGCCAGGGACTAGTCGGAGAGACCCAGTACTTC
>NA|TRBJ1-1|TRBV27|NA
CASSFSSRGAAEAFF
TGTGCCAGCAGTTTCTCAAGCCGGGGGGCTGCTGAAGCTTTCTTT